Sequencing of this TCR beta chain was carried out in a study of T-cell memory formation after mild COVID-19 (dated by TCRdb to 2020 to 2023). Context from the whole study: TCR sequence clusters from the two donors were found to be largely donor specific. The cohort comprised two young, previously healthy adult volunteers, one female and one male. In two donors, T-cell clones that expanded and contracted after mild COVID-19 were followed by sequencing TCRalpha and TCRbeta repertoires longitudinally.

V is shortened by 2 bases, J by 0 bases, and the region joining them spans 9 bases. The CDR3 sequence holds 15 residues, the cysteine and phenylalanine included. The CDR3 DNA has 45 bases and is translated from base 1. Ficoll-Paque density gradient centrifugation was used to isolate PBMCs. Sequencing instrument: Illumina NovaSeq 6000. TCRalpha and TCRbeta cDNA libraries were constructed by 5'RACE with constant-segment primers, with sample barcodes and unique molecular identifiers being introduced. Trizol reagent was used to extract RNA from every sample. Library amplification was performed in two PCR steps, and a second sample barcode and Illumina TruSeq adapters were introduced in the second step. Sequencing of libraries was performed on an Illumina NovaSeq with 2 x 150 bp paired-end reads. The authors processed their data as follows. Demultiplexing of reads and collapsing into UMI-guided consensus sequences were performed with migec v1.2.7. Using mixcr v2.1.11, the UMI consensuses were aligned to TRA and TRB V and J templates and assembled into clonotypes. A clonotype was counted as expanded or contracted only when both edgeR and NoisET called the clonotype significant, with the noise models trained on biological replicates. For edgeR calls, the cutoffs were a false discovery rate-adjusted p below 0.01 and a log2 fold-change threshold of 1. As an exploratory analysis of dynamics, PCA with hierarchical clustering was applied to max-normalized trajectories of the 1000 most abundant clonotypes. Separately sequenced CD4+ and CD8+ repertoires were used to assign the CD4 or CD8 phenotype of responding clones. TCRdb reran the public reads through fastp at Q25 and MiXCR, keeping productive beta chains. For every CDR3 protein sequence, its rows merge into one entry that carries the most common genes and DNA. These V and J calls originate from TCRdb's pipeline instead of the authors' own analysis. The sample includes fewer than 300,000 distinct CDR3 sequences, with approximately 15% observed a single time. Approximately 20% of the sample belongs to the ten largest clones.

Broad study findings and their caveats: Some responding clones were detected in pre-infection memory, which suggested that pre-existing cross-reactive memory T cells had joined the SARS-CoV-2 response. Clones contracting from day 15 to 85 had balanced CD4/CD8 phenotypes, while a second wave expanding from day 15 to 37 was biased towards CD4+. Whether the second-wave clones peaking on day 37 were SARS-CoV-2 specific was not confirmed. Only two mild cases were covered in the study, and larger cohorts including severe cases with pre-infection samples were considered necessary. Contracting CD4+ clones turned up mainly in the CM and EM memory subsets, whereas EMRA was where CD8+ clones were enriched.

This clonotype came up a few times. It lacks a known antigen. No quality values exist for individual bases; no much larger clone is one base distant. The chain joins TRBV12-3 or TRBV12-4 to TRBJ2-3; possibly the D gene is TRBD1, per 5 matching bases. Specimen: PBMCs or a T cell subset sorted from them (not recorded which). This clonotype originated in a man between 18 and 29 years old who had mild COVID-19 (a few samples of this study predate the infection). The sample titles of this study are shuffled in the database, so cell type and time point are left out; the donor was told from shared clones. The CDR3 in this case is CASSLRGISTDTQYF. The DNA reads TGTGCCAGCAGTTTAAGGGGAATTAGCACAGATACGCAGTATTTT.